This passage covers 24 T cell receptor beta chains from one sample sequenced in a study of PD-1 blockade in classical Hodgkin lymphoma. Clones were sequenced by immunoSEQ multiplex PCR, and TCRdb holds only the in-frame ones, with some missing. The sample records tens of thousands of clones, approximately 85% being singletons. All the patients suffered relapse after autologous stem cell transplantation, and brentuximab vedotin exposure differed. Negative selection with magnetic separation was used to purify CD4+ T cells from thawed PBMCs. Sequences were derived from CD4+ T cells from blood, sampled at baseline. Receptors were obtained from a human donor with classical Hodgkin lymphoma.

The chain couples TRBV2 to TRBJ2-4, with D possibly TRBD1 on 5 matching bases. CDR3 length equals 16 residues. Germline V CDR1 and CDR2: SNHLY, FYNNEI. V lost 2 bases and J 3 bases, leaving 14 bases between the germline ends. CDR3 residues: CASSETPGLVKNIQYF. In DNA form, the CDR3 reads TGTGCCAGCAGTGAAACCCCAGGGTTAGTCAAAAACATTCAGTACTTC.

The table lists this clone with a count of one. V is TRBV18 and J is TRBJ1-4; D is unclear. The CDR3 loop spans 13 amino acids. V lost 8 bases to trimming and J lost 5 bases, with 12 bases between them. Germline CDR1 and CDR2: KGHSH and LQKENI. In nucleotides, the CDR3 is TGTGCCAGCCTCTCGTCCAGAAATGAAAAACTGTTTTTT. Encoded protein: CASLSSRNEKLFF.

This chain joins TRBV5-1 and TRBJ1-2; no definite D call. Germline CDR1 and CDR2: SGHRS and YFSETQ. The germline V and J ends were trimmed by 9 bases and 3 bases, with 12 bases remaining between them. This CDR3 comprises 12 residues. The CDR3 region is CATQGQDYGYTF. The CDR3 region has the DNA TGCGCCACCCAAGGGCAGGACTATGGCTACACCTTC.

The CDR3 protein is CASRSGQGSYNEQFF. The DNA of the CDR3 is TGTGCCAGCAGATCGGGACAGGGATCCTACAATGAGCAGTTCTTC. The genes are TRBV2 and TRBJ2-1, with TRBD1 identical over 9 bases. Germline-derived CDR1 and CDR2 are SNHLY and FYNNEI. The CDR3 spans 15 residues. Losses at the gene ends were 6 bases for V and 1 base for J; bases not matched to a gene: 4.

The chain joins TRBV4-3 to TRBJ2-7, with TRBD2 matching over 12 bases. Germline V gene sequence: CDR1 LGHNA, CDR2 YSLEER. This CDR3 is built from 21 residues. V gave up 2 bases and J gave up 6 bases; unmatched junction bases: 23. CDR3 sequence reads: CASSQSPGASGRARKGLEQYF. In DNA, the CDR3 is TGCGCCAGCAGCCAATCGCCGGGGGCTAGCGGGAGGGCCCGAAAGGGGCTCGAGCAGTACTTC.

The chain recombines TRBV7-9 with TRBJ2-2, with TRBD1 matching 7 bases. Germline trimming cut 1 base from V and 7 bases from J; bases unmatched to any gene: 3. The CDR3 is made up of 14 amino acids. Germline V lookup: CDR1 SEHNR, CDR2 FQNEAQ (reference sequence). The CDR3 coding sequence is TGTGCCAGCAGCTTAGGACAGGGAATCGGGGAGCTGTTTTTT. It specifies CASSLGQGIGELFF.

V gene TRBV2 combines with J gene TRBJ1-5, with a tentative D call TRBD1 (6 bases). The CDR3 extends over 18 amino acids. Germline V gene sequence: CDR1 SNHLY, CDR2 FYNNEI. The V end lost 6 bases, the J end lost 2 bases, and 23 bases lay between the germline ends. The CDR3 coding sequence is TGTGCCAGCAGACCGAACGTCGGGGGGCGCGAAGGCAATCAGCCCCAGCATTTT. Translation gives CASRPNVGGREGNQPQHF.

The sample holds a few counts of this clone. The chain links TRBV10-1 to TRBJ1-1; D ambiguous. Deletions cut 7 bases from V and 0 bases from J, with 9 bases between. The CDR3 is 13 amino acids. Per germline, CDR1 WNHNN and CDR2 SYGVQD (reference sequence). In nucleotides, the CDR3 is TGCGCCAGCAAAAGAAACATGAACACTGAAGCTTTCTTT. Its translation: CASKRNMNTEAFF.

The V call is TRBV28, the J call TRBJ2-1; D may be TRBD1 (6 bases). The CDR3 spans 12 residues. V lost 7 bases and J 9 bases, leaving 13 bases between the germline ends. Germline V lookup: CDR1 MDHEN, CDR2 SYDVKM. The CDR3 here is CASNGQLVEQFF. CDR3 nucleotide sequence: TGTGCCAGCAATGGACAGCTGGTTGAGCAGTTCTTC.

This CDR3 is CASSFLDSYQETQYF. In DNA, the CDR3 is TGCGCCAGCAGCTTCCTAGACTCGTACCAAGAGACCCAGTACTTC. The chain uses TRBV5-1 and TRBJ2-5, with D unresolved. The CDR3 totals 15 residues. Germline lookup yields CDR1 SGHRS and CDR2 YFSETQ. The V end was cut by 2 bases, the J end by 0 bases, with 11 bases between.

The chain uses TRBV5-4 and TRBJ2-3, with TRBD2 matching 7 bases. The junction had 11 bases not matched to a gene; V was cut back by 4 bases and J by 0 bases. Germline lookup yields CDR1 SGHNT and CDR2 YYREEE (reference sequence). The CDR3 covers 17 residues. CDR3 amino acids: CASSQPQAGPSTDTQYF. The CDR3, as DNA: TGTGCCAGCAGCCAGCCTCAAGCGGGACCTAGCACAGATACGCAGTATTTT.

The rearrangement links TRBV5-1 to TRBJ2-3, with D uncertain. The CDR3 consists of 15 residues. Germline loops: CDR1 SGHRS, CDR2 YFSETQ. V was pared by 3 bases and J by 2 bases, with 13 bases between. In nucleotides, the CDR3 is TGCGCCAGCAGCTCCCAACCTTGGGTCACAGATACGCAGTATTTT. This translates into CASSSQPWVTDTQYF.

The V gene is TRBV5-6, the J gene TRBJ1-1; TRBD1 might be the D (5 bases). The V gene's germline CDR1 is SGHDT and CDR2 YYEEEE. Trimming removed 0 bases at V and 0 bases at J, with 21 bases between. The CDR3 loop spans 19 amino acids. The CDR3 DNA reads as TGTGCCAGCAGCTTGGTGCAGGGCTCGCGGGTGAGCGTGAACACTGAAGCTTTCTTT. Its translation is CASSLVQGSRVSVNTEAFF.

There are a few counts of this clone. The rearrangement joins TRBV4-1 to TRBJ2-7; TRBD1 is a possible D gene (6 bases). CDR3 size: 15 residues. Deletions cut 3 bases from V and 3 bases from J, with 15 bases between. From germline, CDR1 is MGHRA and CDR2 YSYEKL. CDR3: CASSHDPGQNYEQYF. Written as DNA, the CDR3 is TGCGCCAGCAGCCACGATCCCGGACAGAACTACGAGCAGTACTTC.

CDR3 loop: CATSRDGQGGGSQHF. For the CDR3, the DNA is TGTGCCACCAGCAGAGATGGACAGGGGGGTGGTTCCCAGCATTTT. The genes are TRBV15 and TRBJ1-5, with TRBD1 matching over 10 bases. Trimming at V came to 0 bases and at J to 11 bases, leaving 7 bases not matched to a gene. Germline lookup yields CDR1 LNHNV and CDR2 YYDKDF (reference sequence). The CDR3 extends over 15 amino acids.

The chain employs TRBV7-9 and TRBJ2-3; 8 bases are shared with TRBD2. Trimming removed 4 bases from V and 3 bases from J; junction bases left unmatched: 9. The germline V gene encodes CDR1 SEHNR and CDR2 FQNEAQ (reference sequence). The CDR3 has 16 amino acids. The CDR3 sequence: CASSSRAGGGTDTQYF. CDR3 DNA sequence: TGTGCCAGCAGCTCACGGGCGGGAGGAGGAACAGATACGCAGTATTTT. Drawing the rest from reference TRBV7-9 and TRBJ2-3, the complete variable domain is DTGVSQNPRHKITKRGQNVTFRCDPISEHNRLYWYRQTLGQGPEFLTYFQNEAQLEKSRLLSDRFSAERPKGSFSTLEIQRTEQGDSAMYLCASSSRAGGGTDTQYFGPGTRLTVL.

The chain is built from TRBV5-4 and TRBJ1-5, with D perhaps matching TRBD1 (5 bases). This CDR3 has 15 amino acids. Trimming cost V 3 bases and J 6 bases, with 16 bases left between them. Germline assignment: CDR1 SGHNT and CDR2 YYREEE (reference sequence). CDR3 in amino acids: CASSSGAGSPQPQHF. CDR3 in DNA: TGTGCCAGCAGCTCTGGCGCAGGGAGCCCTCAGCCCCAGCATTTT. Using reference TRBV5-4 and TRBJ1-5 for the parts outside the CDR3, the full variable domain is ETGVTQSPTHLIKTRGQQVTLRCSSQSGHNTVSWYQQALGQGPQFIFQYYREEENGRGNFPPRFSGLQFPNYSSELNVNALELDDSALYLCASSSGAGSPQPQHFGDGTRLSIL.

This chain uses TRBV27 with TRBJ2-3; D is unclear. The CDR3 runs 14 residues. The V end was cut by 3 bases, the J end by 0 bases, with 7 bases between. Germline CDR1 reads MNHEY; CDR2 reads SMNVEV (reference sequence). The CDR3 sequence: CASSLSRSTDTQYF. CDR3 nucleotide sequence: TGTGCCAGCAGTTTGAGCAGGAGCACAGATACGCAGTATTTT.

J is TRBJ1-4 and V is TRBV7-9; TRBD1 is a possible D gene (5 bases). This CDR3 region has 15 residues. Germline loops: CDR1 SEHNR, CDR2 FQNEAQ (reference sequence). Trimming shortened V by 5 bases and J by 7 bases, and 17 bases separated the two germline ends. CDR3 bases: TGTGCCAGCAGCACAGATGGGGGTCTGAGTGAAAAACTGTTTTTT. Its translation is CASSTDGGLSEKLFF.

This sequence joins TRBV23-1 and TRBJ2-1; D may be TRBD2 (5 bases). TRBV23-1 is labeled an ORF, and its function is uncertain. The V and J ends lost 11 bases and 0 bases respectively, with 14 bases between them. The CDR3 loop spans 14 amino acids. The CDR3 region is CAAGPSNSYNEQFF. The CDR3 bases are TGCGCCGCGGGTCCTTCAAACTCCTACAATGAGCAGTTCTTC.

The chain recombines TRBV19 with TRBJ1-2, with D perhaps TRBD1 (5 bases). The CDR3 runs 15 residues. Trimming shortened V by 4 bases and J by 7 bases, and 19 bases separated the two germline ends. Germline V gene sequence: CDR1 LNHDA, CDR2 SQIVND (reference sequence). In DNA form, the CDR3 reads TGTGCCAGTAGTACCGGGGCAGGGCTAGTATTTGGCTACACCTTC. Residues: CASSTGAGLVFGYTF.

The chain couples TRBV19 to TRBJ2-7, with D possibly called TRBD1 or TRBD2 (6 bases each). Germline V CDR1 and CDR2: LNHDA, SQIVND (reference sequence). V lost 3 bases and J lost 6, with 12 bases in between. This CDR3 spans 13 amino acids. In DNA, the CDR3 is TGTGCCAGTAGTATGAAGGGGGGTTTCGAGCAGTACTTC. This encodes CASSMKGGFEQYF.

The chain links TRBV6-1 to TRBJ2-1, with 9 bases aligning to TRBD1. V shed 1 base and J 5 bases; nucleotides not matched to a gene: 6. The CDR3 consists of 16 residues. Germline V lookup: CDR1 MNHNS, CDR2 SASEGT. CDR3 in amino acids: CASSEEEGQGHNEQFF. CDR3 nucleotides: TGTGCCAGCAGTGAAGAAGAGGGACAGGGACACAATGAGCAGTTCTTC.

The chain employs TRBV7-6 and TRBJ2-7; no reliable D call. The germline V and J ends were trimmed by 5 bases and 2 bases, with 13 bases remaining between them. The CDR3 runs 14 residues. Germline V lookup: CDR1 SGHVS, CDR2 FNYEAQ. CDR3 protein: CASSASISPYEQYF. In DNA form, the CDR3 reads TGTGCCAGCAGCGCCTCGATATCCCCCTACGAGCAGTACTTC.